This is a list of T cell receptor beta chains from one sample in a study of identical twins. TCRdb called the 5' RACE reads again in MiXCR, with one record for every CDR3 protein. The data show about 220,000 distinct CDR3 sequences, about a tenth seen once. The sample comprised memory (CD45RO+) T cells sorted from blood. These receptors were taken from a woman under 30 in good health. Both conserved end residues are trimmed from each CDR3. Fields, in order: CDR3 protein, J gene, V gene.

CDR3aa: ASIGQGYNEQF; j_gene: TRBJ2-1; v_gene: TRBV7-6
CDR3aa: ASSQSLGSGANVLT; j_gene: TRBJ2-6; v_gene: TRBV3-1
CDR3aa: ASSDQSSNQPQH; j_gene: TRBJ1-5; v_gene: TRBV2
CDR3aa: ASSPVGNTGELF; j_gene: TRBJ2-2; v_gene: TRBV7-9
CDR3aa: ASSRLAGYEQY; j_gene: TRBJ2-7; v_gene: TRBV10-1
CDR3aa: ASSGGNVGNTEAF; j_gene: TRBJ1-1; v_gene: TRBV5-1
CDR3aa: ASRGLAGAGSYEQY; j_gene: TRBJ2-7; v_gene: TRBV6-2/TRBV6-3
CDR3aa: ASRQPSGRIAGYT; j_gene: TRBJ1-2; v_gene: TRBV12-3/TRBV12-4
CDR3aa: SATGQGFDEQY; j_gene: TRBJ2-7; v_gene: TRBV20-1
CDR3aa: ASSPGMSPNTEAF; j_gene: TRBJ1-1; v_gene: TRBV7-8